The 16 T cell receptor beta chains given below trace back to one sample, sequenced in a study of cytomegalovirus exposure and HLA in healthy donors. Primers included in the PCR were 60 Vbeta and 13 Jbeta primers. Produced via immunoSEQ multiplex PCR; TCRdb's table is partial and in-frame only. The sample data list over 100,000 clones. Sequenced input: PBMCs. These TCRs come from a man aged 25 to 40 in good health and CMV-seronegative.

The chain carries TRBV9 and TRBJ1-1, with D maybe TRBD1 (6 bases). CDR3 length: 15 amino acids. Germline values: CDR1 SGDLS, CDR2 YYNGEE. Trimming took off 4 bases at V and 1 base at J, with 14 bases between the two ends. This CDR3 is CASSPKTTGNTEAFF. CDR3 DNA sequence: TGTGCCAGCAGCCCTAAAACGACAGGGAACACTGAAGCTTTCTTT. Together with reference TRBV9 and TRBJ1-1, the CDR3 gives the full variable domain: DSGVTQTPKHLITATGQRVTLRCSPRSGDLSVYWYQQSLDQGLQFLIQYYNGEERAKGNILERFSAQQFPDLHSELNLSSLELGDSALYFCASSPKTTGNTEAFFGQGTRLTVV.

The chain combines TRBV5-6 with TRBJ2-7; D may be TRBD1 (6 bases). Per the germline V gene, CDR1 is SGHDT and CDR2 is YYEEEE. The CDR3 extends over 15 amino acids. The V and J ends lost 4 bases and 3 bases respectively, with 17 bases between them. The DNA for the CDR3 is TGTGCCAGCAGCCCTACAGGGTTCAGTGACTACGAGCAGTACTTC. Translating gives CASSPTGFSDYEQYF.

The V and J genes are TRBV27 and TRBJ1-5, with TRBD1 as a possible D gene (5 bases). Trimming stripped 6 bases from V and 5 bases from J, with 17 bases between. CDR1 is MNHEY and CDR2 is SMNVEV in the germline V gene (reference sequence). The CDR3 runs 15 residues. The CDR3 sequence: CASSRPPPGYQPQHF. CDR3 DNA: TGTGCCAGCAGCCGGCCGCCCCCAGGGTATCAGCCCCAGCATTTT.

This chain uses TRBV7-9 with TRBJ1-5, with TRBD1 identical over 7 bases. J was trimmed by 0 bases and V by 5 bases; bases with no gene match: 4. The CDR3 consists of 15 residues. Germline values: CDR1 SEHNR, CDR2 FQNEAQ (reference sequence). The CDR3 protein is CASSATGDSNQPQHF. In DNA, the CDR3 is TGTGCCAGCAGCGCAACAGGGGATAGCAATCAGCCCCAGCATTTT. Full variable domain (remainder filled in from reference TRBV7-9 and TRBJ1-5): DTGVSQNPRHKITKRGQNVTFRCDPISEHNRLYWYRQTLGQGPEFLTYFQNEAQLEKSRLLSDRFSAERPKGSFSTLEIQRTEQGDSAMYLCASSATGDSNQPQHFGDGTRLSIL.

The rearrangement links TRBV5-1 to TRBJ2-7; D might be TRBD2 (6 bases). This CDR3 has 14 residues. In germline, CDR1 is SGHRS, CDR2 YFSETQ. With 0 bases removed from V and 2 bases from J, the gap between germline ends came to 9 bases. The chain's CDR3 is CASSLEEGPYEQYF. DNA for the CDR3: TGCGCCAGCAGCTTGGAGGAGGGCCCCTACGAGCAGTACTTC.

This chain uses TRBV27 with TRBJ1-5; D might be TRBD1 (6 bases). This CDR3 region has 16 residues. Germline CDR1 is MNHEY and CDR2 is SMNVEV (reference sequence). Trimming pared 2 bases from V and 0 bases from J, leaving 11 bases between. The CDR3 is CASSLRGGYSNQPQHF. In nucleotides, the CDR3 is TGTGCCAGCAGTTTACGGGGGGGCTATAGCAATCAGCCCCAGCATTTT.

Note on this clone: Different DNA sequences within this sample yield the same CDR3. The CDR3 DNA sequence: TGTGCCAGCAGCTTACACAGCGGGGGGGCCTACGAGCAGTACTTC. Translating it yields CASSLHSGGAYEQYF. This chain connects TRBV7-2 to TRBJ2-7; 10 nucleotides match TRBD2. After removal of 2 bases from V and 2 bases from J, the junction contained 3 bases not matched to a gene. Germline assignment: CDR1 SGHTA and CDR2 FQGNSA. The length of the CDR3 is 15 residues.

This chain uses TRBV11-1 with TRBJ2-2, with a weak D call TRBD1 (6 bases). V was clipped by 4 bases and J by 3 bases, with 9 bases between them. The germline V gene encodes CDR1 SGHAT and CDR2 FQDESV (reference sequence). CDR3 length: 14 residues. CDR3 region: CASSSQGYTGELFF. The CDR3 DNA is TGTGCCAGCAGCTCACAGGGATACACCGGGGAGCTGTTTTTT.

The V call is TRBV7-3, the J call TRBJ2-3; possibly TRBD2 for D (9 bases). Trimming shortened V by 5 bases and J by 5 bases, and 20 bases separated the two germline ends. CDR1 SGHTA and CDR2 FQGTGA come from the germline V gene. This CDR3 region has 16 residues. The CDR3 DNA follows: TGTGCCAGCAGCCCCCGGACTAGCGACAGGGGAGATACGCAGTATTTT. Translated, it gives CASSPRTSDRGDTQYF.

V gene TRBV28 combines with J gene TRBJ2-7; possibly TRBD2 for D (5 bases). V was shortened by 3 bases and J by 3 bases, with 9 bases between the two germline ends. CDR1 and CDR2 from the germline V gene are MDHEN and SYDVKM. CDR3 size: 13 residues. The CDR3 protein is CASSLERGYEQYF. DNA of the CDR3: TGTGCCAGCAGTTTGGAACGGGGCTACGAGCAGTACTTC.

The V gene is TRBV7-2, the J gene TRBJ2-5; D perhaps matches TRBD1 (5 bases). V was cut by 2 bases and J by 12 bases, with 19 bases left in between. Germline V gene data show CDR1 as SGHTA and CDR2 as FQGNSA. The CDR3 extends over 14 amino acids. Here the CDR3 reads CASSLKSVADMKYF. CDR3 bases: TGTGCCAGCAGCTTAAAATCAGTTGCGGACATGAAGTACTTC.

V usage is TRBV19 and J usage is TRBJ2-7, with a possible D match to TRBD1 (5 bases). The CDR3 contains 12 residues. Germline values: CDR1 LNHDA, CDR2 SQIVND (reference sequence). The V end was cut by 5 bases, the J end by 4 bases, with 9 bases between. Here the CDR3 DNA reads TGTGCCAGTAGTCCGGACACGTACGAGCAGTACTTC. The encoded protein is CASSPDTYEQYF. Full variable domain (remainder filled in from reference TRBV19 and TRBJ2-7): DGGITQSPKYLFRKEGQNVTLSCEQNLNHDAMYWYRQDPGQGLRLIYYSQIVNDFQKGDIAEGYSVSREKKESFPLTVTSAQKNPTAFYLCASSPDTYEQYFGPGTRLTVT.

The chain links TRBV5-1 to TRBJ1-2, with 11 bases lining up with TRBD1. The trim removed 3 bases at V and 3 bases at J, leaving 1 base unmatched. CDR3 length: 14 amino acids. The V gene's germline CDR1 is SGHRS and CDR2 YFSETQ. The CDR3 here is CASSWTGGDYGYTF. The CDR3 DNA is TGCGCCAGCAGCTGGACAGGGGGCGACTATGGCTACACCTTC.

The rearrangement links TRBV5-4 to TRBJ2-7; 9 nucleotides align to TRBD1. Losses at the gene ends were 0 bases for V and 6 bases for J; bases not matched to a gene: 4. The V gene's germline CDR1 is SGHNT and CDR2 YYREEE (reference sequence). This CDR3 has 14 residues. CDR3 loop: CASSLGGQGREQYF. In nucleotides, the CDR3 is TGTGCCAGCAGCTTGGGGGGACAGGGACGCGAGCAGTACTTC.

The CDR3 sequence: CASRVRDNQPQHF. CDR3 coding DNA: TGTGCCAGCCGGGTCAGGGACAATCAGCCCCAGCATTTT. V is TRBV6-1 and J is TRBJ1-5, with D possibly being TRBD1 (5 bases). Germline values: CDR1 MNHNS, CDR2 SASEGT. V lost 8 bases and J 3 bases, leaving 11 bases between the germline ends. CDR3 length: 13 amino acids.

The chain links TRBV7-2 to TRBJ2-2; 10 bases are a match to TRBD2. CDR1 is SGHTA, CDR2 FQGNSA, per germline. The CDR3 spans 16 residues. The V segment lost 2 bases and the J segment 6 bases; nucleotides outside the gene matches: 6. Here the CDR3 DNA reads TGTGCCAGCAGCTTACTTGGACTAGCGGTGTCCGGGGAGCTGTTTTTT. Protein product: CASSLLGLAVSGELFF.